This T cell receptor (beta chain) stems from a study of blood T cell repertoires in COVID-19. Germline loops: CDR1 PRHDT, CDR2 FYEKMQ (reference sequence). Trimming shortened V by 5 bases and J by 3 bases, and 18 bases separated the two germline ends. The CDR3 length is 16 residues. Profiled with immunoSEQ multiplex PCR; TCRdb holds only in-frame clones, not every one. The sample has a few hundred thousand clones, 65% to 85% seen once; the top ten hold about a sixth. What was sequenced was peripheral blood. This sequence originates from a person aged 70 to 80 with COVID-19, enrolled during active disease. The chain joins TRBV13 to TRBJ2-3; perhaps TRBD1 as D (6 bases). This chain's CDR3 is CASSGQEGVRTDTQYF. The CDR3 DNA reads as TGTGCCAGCAGCGGACAAGAGGGGGTAAGGACAGATACGCAGTATTTT.